This T cell receptor beta chain was found in a study of blood T cell repertoires in COVID-19 (dated by TCRdb to about 2020). As for the study more broadly: Samples covering the acute and convalescent phases of COVID-19 were provided by collaborators in the United States, Italy and Spain. The prospective study material was composed of cDNA or gDNA derived from T cells, B-cell-depleted T cells, or PBMCs. The dataset comprised deeply sampled blood TCRbeta repertoires from subjects exposed to, actively infected with, or recovered from COVID-19. The repertoires were made available in a free public database intended to serve as a resource for research on the immune response to SARS-CoV-2. The samples were drawn from the first 160 participants of the ongoing ImmuneRACE study and from over 950 subjects provided by 6 global collaborators. The sample metadata nearly always contained a de-identified subject ID, COVID-19 status, age in years and sex. Where available, HLA class I and class II types were obtained from metadata supplied by the sample provider rather than from assay-based typing.

Including the terminal cysteine and phenylalanine, the CDR3 comprises 13 residues. The read is trimmed to its CDR3 DNA, 39 bases read in frame from base 1. Via the germline V gene, CDR1 is SNHLY and CDR2 FYNNEI. Participants in the prospective study were aged about 18 to 100 years, lived in 24 United States geographic areas, and enrolled through a virtual design. In the prospective study, participants were assigned to cohorts based on the clinical history participants reported in a screening survey and a study questionnaire. Recovered participants in ImmuneRACE Cohort 3 were defined by two consecutive negative NP/OP PCR tests, clearance by a healthcare professional, or resolution of symptoms. Mobile phlebotomists in the prospective study collected whole blood, serum and a nasopharyngeal or oropharyngeal swab from every participant. Over a roughly 2-month period, participants in the prospective study had the option of providing additional blood draws and questionnaires. Before DNA extraction, prospective study blood samples were shipped either frozen or at room temperature.

The sample holds one count of this clone. Its antigen remains unidentified. Qualities for individual bases were not recorded, and no much larger clone is one base off. Results and caveats for the whole study, not just this receptor: How much clinical and demographic metadata was included differed by source and by participant, and the metadata was provided uncurated.

TCRbeta CDR3 regions were amplified from genomic DNA using the immunoSEQ Assay, a bias-controlled multiplex PCR. On the authors' methods: The number of nucleated cells in each sample was estimated by amplification of reference gene primers within the assay. To quantify the absolute abundance of each unique TCRbeta CDR3 rearrangement, sequence reads were collapsed and filtered. For each sample, productive Simpson clonality was calculated by taking the square root of Simpson's diversity index across productive rearrangements. The table was pulled from immuneACCESS by TCRdb, which kept in-frame rearrangements only. Such tables lose some clones; where checked, under half of the loss comes from unresolved V genes, and the rest has no known cause. Clone size and the V and J calls come from that table; the DNA yielded D and trimming. Present in this sample are 400,000 to 450,000 clones, over 75% of which were seen just once. Of the sample, around 1.1% falls within the top ten clones.

The sequence joins TRBV2 to TRBJ1-1, with a weak D call of TRBD1 (5 bases match). The specimen was PBMCs or T cells enriched from blood (not recorded which). The TCR originated in a man aged 25-40 years who had recovered from COVID-19. In nucleotides, the sequence is TGTGCTAAAACCGGGCAGGGCGAAACTGAAGCTTTCTTT. Protein translation: CAKTGQGETEAFF.